This T cell receptor (beta chain) was profiled in a study of CD8 T cells in ankylosing spondylitis (TCRdb year 2017). About the investigation overall: T cell receptor beta repertoires were profiled in healthy donors and ankylosing spondylitis patients so that disease-linked TCR variants could be found. Peripheral blood was sampled, and synovial fluid was also collected from ankylosing spondylitis patients. In total, the full study cohort was made up of 108 healthy donors and approximately 24 ankylosing spondylitis patients.

Sequenced on an Illumina HiSeq 2500. Quantitative 5'-RACE with molecular barcodes was the method used to prepare the TCR beta libraries. Concerning the study's data processing: A new computational method, built on a probabilistic model of VDJ rearrangement, was used to identify disease-linked TCR variants. TCRdb handled the public reads itself, with Q25 trimming in fastp and clone calling in MiXCR, and kept productive beta chains. Entries that share a CDR3 protein sequence are merged under the most common genes and DNA. TCRdb, rather than the study authors, made the V and J calls. The sample data list around 480,000 distinct CDR3 sequences, and more than 15% of these were observed just once. The ten largest clones capture just over 1% of the sample. CDR1 and CDR2 (SEHNR, FQNEAQ) derive from the germline V gene (reference sequence). A distance of 10 bases separates the germline ends of V and J, which lose 4 bases and 1 base respectively. Its CDR3 holds 14 amino acids, cysteine through phenylalanine. Only the CDR3 region is kept as DNA, spanning 42 bases read in frame from base 1.

About this clonotype itself: No cognate antigen has been identified for it. Per-base quality was not reported, and no clone a single base away is much larger than it.

The full study reports these points: Some motif variants were previously reported in synovial fluid and blood of reactive arthritis patients, suggesting common disease-initiation mechanisms. A TCR beta motif of fewer than 10 highly homologous amino acid variants appeared characteristic of blood from ankylosing spondylitis patients. Significant enrichment of the disease-linked clones was reported in matched synovial fluid samples from ankylosing spondylitis patients. In peripheral blood, the disease-linked clones were found at relatively low frequencies and had a CD8+ phenotype.

Source material: blood, either unsorted or a sorted T cell fraction (not recorded which). In this chain, TRBV7-9 is recombined with TRBJ1-1; TRBD1 could be the D gene, as 5 bases match. This clonotype originated in a male donor with ankylosing spondylitis. The CDR3 region has the sequence CASSSDTENTEAFF. The bases are TGTGCCAGCAGCTCGGACACCGAGAACACTGAAGCTTTCTTT.